This T cell receptor beta chain was identified during a study of control samples from healthy donors and cancer patients. Assay used: immunoSEQ multiplex PCR; TCRdb lists only in-frame clones, some missing. The table has about 270,000 clones, over 75% seen once. Looked up from germline, CDR1 is SGHAT and CDR2 is FQNNGV. The V gene lost 0 bases and the J gene lost 6 bases, with 6 bases spanning the gap. The CDR3 has 13 residues. Sequencing was done on a sample of PBMCs. This chain links TRBV11-2 with TRBJ1-3; D remains unclear. This TCR came from a woman aged 55-69 years with lung cancer. In nucleotides, the CDR3 is TGTGCCAGCAGCTTAGACTTTCCAAACACCATATATTTT. This sequence encodes CASSLDFPNTIYF.